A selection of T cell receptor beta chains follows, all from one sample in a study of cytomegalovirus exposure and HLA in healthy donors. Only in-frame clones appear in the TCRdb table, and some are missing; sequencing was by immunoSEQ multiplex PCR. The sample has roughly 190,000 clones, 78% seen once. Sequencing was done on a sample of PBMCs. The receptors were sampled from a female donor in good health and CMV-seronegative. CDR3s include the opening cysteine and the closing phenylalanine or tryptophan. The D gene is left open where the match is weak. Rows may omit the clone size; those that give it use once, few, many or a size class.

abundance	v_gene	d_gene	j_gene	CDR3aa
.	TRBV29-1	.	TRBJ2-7	CSVDAGPYEQYF
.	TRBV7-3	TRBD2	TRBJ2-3	CASSLAGGPGDTQYF
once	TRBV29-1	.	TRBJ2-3	CSVEGPSTDTQYF
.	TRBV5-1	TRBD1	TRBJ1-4	CASSFRTGINEKLFF
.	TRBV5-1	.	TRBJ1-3	CASSLRPDRSSGNTIYF
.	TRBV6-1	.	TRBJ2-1	CASSEAGFGRAGSDYNEQFF
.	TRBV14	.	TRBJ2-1	CASSSLAGYNEQFF
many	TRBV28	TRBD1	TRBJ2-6	CASSSWASGQGGPVSGANVLTF
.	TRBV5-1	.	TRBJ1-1	CASSLVPGNTEAFF
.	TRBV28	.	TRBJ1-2	CASSPQSLYGYTF
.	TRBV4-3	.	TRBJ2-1	CASSPRWEEGYNEQFF
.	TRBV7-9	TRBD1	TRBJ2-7	CASSFSRDRGTYEQYF
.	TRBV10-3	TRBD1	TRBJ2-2	CAISEWTGDTGELFF
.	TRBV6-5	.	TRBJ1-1	CASSSRGFGNTEAFF
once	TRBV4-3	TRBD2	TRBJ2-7	CASSQDRASGTYEQYF
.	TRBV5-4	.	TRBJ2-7	CASSEDNFYEQYF
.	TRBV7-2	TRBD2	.	CASSPRTSGRFPSDEQYF
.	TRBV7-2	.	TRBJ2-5	CASSPRETQYF
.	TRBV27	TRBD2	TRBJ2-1	CASSPGVAGTYNEQFF
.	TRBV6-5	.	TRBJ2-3	CASHSGMRADTQYF
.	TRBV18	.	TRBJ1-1	CATAPGIGVNTEAFF
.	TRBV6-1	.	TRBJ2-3	CASSSHSTDTQYF
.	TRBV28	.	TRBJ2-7	CASSFGFPPPYEQYF
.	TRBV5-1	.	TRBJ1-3	CASSLVQGSGNTIYF
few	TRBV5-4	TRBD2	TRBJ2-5	CASSLALAGGPGETQYF
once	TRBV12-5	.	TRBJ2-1	CASGPSYNEQFF
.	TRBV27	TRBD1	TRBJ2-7	CASRRQGLSHEQYF
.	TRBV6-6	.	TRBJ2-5	CASSQRQHQETQYF
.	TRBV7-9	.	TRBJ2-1	CASSGTGSSYNEQFF
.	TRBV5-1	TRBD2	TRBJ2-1	CASSLVVSGSNEQFF
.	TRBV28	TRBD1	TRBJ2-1	CASIGTGGRNEQFF
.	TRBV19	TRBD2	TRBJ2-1	CASSSPGGERLNEQFF
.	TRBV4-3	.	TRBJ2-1	CASSQAQGSYNEQFF
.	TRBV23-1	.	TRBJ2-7	CASSQFDGREDYEQYF
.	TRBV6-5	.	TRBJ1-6	CASTSVSYNSPLHF
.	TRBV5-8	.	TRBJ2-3	CASSLASASRDTQYF
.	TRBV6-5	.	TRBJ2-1	CASSHRPAGWNEQFF
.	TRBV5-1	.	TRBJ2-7	CASSLWQGGNEQYF
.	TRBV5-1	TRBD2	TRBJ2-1	CASSLVGRLAGAGEQFF
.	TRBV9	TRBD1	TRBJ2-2	CASSVGQLNTGELFF
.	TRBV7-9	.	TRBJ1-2	CASSLDRSAANYGYTF
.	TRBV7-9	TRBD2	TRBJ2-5	CASSTSGGLRETQYF
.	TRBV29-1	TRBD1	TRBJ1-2	CSVEGIGGGNYGYTF
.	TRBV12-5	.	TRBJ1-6	CASGLAETWTYNSPLHF
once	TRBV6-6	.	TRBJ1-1	CASSRARNTEAFF
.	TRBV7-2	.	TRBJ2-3	CASSSPRDTQYF
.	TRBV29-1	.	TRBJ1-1	CSVGLTRDTEAFF
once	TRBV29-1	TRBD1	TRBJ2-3	CSVRDRASTDTQYF
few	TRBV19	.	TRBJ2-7	CASNQGPEAYEQYF
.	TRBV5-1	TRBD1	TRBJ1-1	CASSGIQGRSEAFF
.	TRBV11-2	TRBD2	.	CASSVGLVDYEQYF
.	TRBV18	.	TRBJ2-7	CASSPPWQGSYEQYF
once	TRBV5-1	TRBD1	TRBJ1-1	CASSLEGWTGMNTEAFF
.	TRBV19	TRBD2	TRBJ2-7	CASSSRDYPLQYF
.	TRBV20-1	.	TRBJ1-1	CSAYSGRSFF
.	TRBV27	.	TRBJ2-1	CASSYEPPTGSYNEQFF
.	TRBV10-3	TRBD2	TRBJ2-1	CAISVPSGSYNEQFF